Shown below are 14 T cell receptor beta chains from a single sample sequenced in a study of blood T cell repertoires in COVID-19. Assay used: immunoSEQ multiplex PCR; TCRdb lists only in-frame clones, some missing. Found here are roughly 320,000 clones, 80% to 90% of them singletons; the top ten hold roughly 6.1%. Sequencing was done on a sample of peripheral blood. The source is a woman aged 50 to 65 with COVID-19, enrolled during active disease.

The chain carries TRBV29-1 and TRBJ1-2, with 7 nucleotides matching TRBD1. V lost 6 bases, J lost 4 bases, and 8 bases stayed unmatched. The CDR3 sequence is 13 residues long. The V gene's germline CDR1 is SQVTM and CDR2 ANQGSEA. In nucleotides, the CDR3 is TGCAGCGTGACCGACAGGGTGGGCTATGGCTACACCTTC. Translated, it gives CSVTDRVGYGYTF.

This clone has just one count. As DNA, the CDR3 is TGTGCCTGCCCCCCAAAGGGACTGACTTACGGGGAGCTGTTTTTT. This encodes CACPPKGLTYGELFF. The gene calls are TRBV30 and TRBJ2-2; D is perhaps TRBD2 (6 bases). The CDR3 is 15 amino acids. Trimming stripped 6 bases from V and 7 bases from J, with 21 bases between. CDR1 is GTSNPN and CDR2 is SVGIG in the germline V gene (reference sequence).

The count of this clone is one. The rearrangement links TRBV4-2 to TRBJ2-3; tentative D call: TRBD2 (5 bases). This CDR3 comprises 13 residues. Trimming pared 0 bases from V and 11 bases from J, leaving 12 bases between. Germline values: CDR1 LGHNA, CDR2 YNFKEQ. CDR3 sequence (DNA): TGTGCCAGCAGCCAAGATCTAGGAGGTGGGCAGTATTTT. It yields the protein CASSQDLGGGQYF.

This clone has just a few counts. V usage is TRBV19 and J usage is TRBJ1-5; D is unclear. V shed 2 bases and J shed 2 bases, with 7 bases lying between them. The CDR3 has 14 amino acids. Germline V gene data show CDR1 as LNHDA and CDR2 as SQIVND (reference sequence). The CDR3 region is CASSIIAGNQPQHF. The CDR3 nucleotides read TGTGCCAGTAGTATAATAGCCGGCAATCAGCCCCAGCATTTT.

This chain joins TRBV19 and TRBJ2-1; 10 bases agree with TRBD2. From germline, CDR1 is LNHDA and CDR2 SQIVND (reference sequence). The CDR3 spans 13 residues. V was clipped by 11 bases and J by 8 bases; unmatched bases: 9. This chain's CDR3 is CAGRASGSDEQFF. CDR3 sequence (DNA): TGTGCCGGGCGGGCTAGCGGGAGCGATGAGCAGTTCTTC.

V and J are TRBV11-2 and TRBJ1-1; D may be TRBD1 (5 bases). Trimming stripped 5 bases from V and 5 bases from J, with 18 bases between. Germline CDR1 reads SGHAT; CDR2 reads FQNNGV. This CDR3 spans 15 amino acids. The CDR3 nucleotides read TGTGCCAGCAGCCCATGGTCCGGGGGGAGAACTGAAGCTTTCTTT. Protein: CASSPWSGGRTEAFF. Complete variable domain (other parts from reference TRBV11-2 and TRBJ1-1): EAGVAQSPRYKIIEKRQSVAFWCNPISGHATLYWYQQILGQGPKLLIQFQNNGVVDDSQLPKDRFSAERLKGVDSTLKIQPAKLEDSAVYLCASSPWSGGRTEAFFGQGTRLTVV.

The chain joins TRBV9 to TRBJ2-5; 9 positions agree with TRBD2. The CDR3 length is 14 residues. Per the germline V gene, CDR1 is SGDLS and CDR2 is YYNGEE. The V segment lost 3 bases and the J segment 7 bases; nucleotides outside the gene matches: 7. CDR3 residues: CASSEGLASGTQYF. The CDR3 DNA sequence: TGTGCCAGCAGCGAGGGACTAGCATCGGGGACCCAGTACTTC.

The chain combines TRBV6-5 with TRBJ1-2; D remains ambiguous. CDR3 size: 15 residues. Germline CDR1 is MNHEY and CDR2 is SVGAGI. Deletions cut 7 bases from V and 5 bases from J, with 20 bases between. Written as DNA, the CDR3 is TGTGCCAGCATCCCACATCCGAGGTCTGAGTATGGCTACACCTTC. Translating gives CASIPHPRSEYGYTF.

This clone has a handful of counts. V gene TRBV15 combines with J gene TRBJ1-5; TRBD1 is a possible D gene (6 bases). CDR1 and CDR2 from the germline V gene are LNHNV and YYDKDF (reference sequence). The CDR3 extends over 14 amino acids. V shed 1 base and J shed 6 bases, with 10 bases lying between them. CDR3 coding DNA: TGTGCCACCAGCAGAGCAGGGGAAATTCAGCCCCAGCATTTT. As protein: CATSRAGEIQPQHF.

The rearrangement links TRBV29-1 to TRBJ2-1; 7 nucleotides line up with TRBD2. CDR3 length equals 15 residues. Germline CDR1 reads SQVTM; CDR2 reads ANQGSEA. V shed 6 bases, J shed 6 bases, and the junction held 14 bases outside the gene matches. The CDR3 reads CSVPPWGGGFNEQFF. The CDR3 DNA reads TGCAGCGTCCCACCTTGGGGGGGAGGCTTCAATGAGCAGTTCTTC.

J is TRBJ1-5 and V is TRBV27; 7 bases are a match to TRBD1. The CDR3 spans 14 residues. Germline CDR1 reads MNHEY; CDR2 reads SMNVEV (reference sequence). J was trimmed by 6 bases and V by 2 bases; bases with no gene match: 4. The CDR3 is CASSLAGGSQPQHF. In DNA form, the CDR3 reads TGTGCCAGCAGTTTAGCAGGGGGAAGTCAGCCCCAGCATTTT.

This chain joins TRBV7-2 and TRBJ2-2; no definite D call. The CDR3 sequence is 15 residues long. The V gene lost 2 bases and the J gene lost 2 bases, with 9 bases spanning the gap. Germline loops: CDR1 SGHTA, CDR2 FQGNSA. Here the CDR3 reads CASSLFGSNTGELFF. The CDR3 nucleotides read TGTGCCAGCAGCTTATTTGGCTCTAACACCGGGGAGCTGTTTTTT.

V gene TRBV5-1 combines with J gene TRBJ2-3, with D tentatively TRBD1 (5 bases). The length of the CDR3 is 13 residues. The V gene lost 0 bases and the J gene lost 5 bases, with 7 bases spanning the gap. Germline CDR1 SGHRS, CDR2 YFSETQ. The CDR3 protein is CASSLEQGDTQYF. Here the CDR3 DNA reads TGCGCCAGCAGCTTGGAGCAGGGAGATACGCAGTATTTT.

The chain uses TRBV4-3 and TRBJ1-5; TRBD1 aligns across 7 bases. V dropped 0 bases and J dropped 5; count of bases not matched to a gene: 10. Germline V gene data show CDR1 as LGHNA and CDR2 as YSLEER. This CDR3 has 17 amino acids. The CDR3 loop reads CASSQDYRTGQHQPQHF. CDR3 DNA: TGCGCCAGCAGCCAAGATTACAGGACGGGACAGCATCAGCCCCAGCATTTT.